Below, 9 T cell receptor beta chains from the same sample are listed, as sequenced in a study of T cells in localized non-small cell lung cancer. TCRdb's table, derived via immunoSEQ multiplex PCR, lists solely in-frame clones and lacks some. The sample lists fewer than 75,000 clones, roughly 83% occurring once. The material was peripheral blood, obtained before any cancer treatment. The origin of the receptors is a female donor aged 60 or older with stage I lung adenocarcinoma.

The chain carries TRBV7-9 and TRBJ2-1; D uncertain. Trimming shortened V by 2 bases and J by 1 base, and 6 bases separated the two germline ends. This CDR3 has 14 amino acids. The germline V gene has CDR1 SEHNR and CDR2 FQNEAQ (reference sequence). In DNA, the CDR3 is TGTGCCAGCAGCTTATCCGGGTCCTACAATGAGCAGTTCTTC. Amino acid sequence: CASSLSGSYNEQFF.

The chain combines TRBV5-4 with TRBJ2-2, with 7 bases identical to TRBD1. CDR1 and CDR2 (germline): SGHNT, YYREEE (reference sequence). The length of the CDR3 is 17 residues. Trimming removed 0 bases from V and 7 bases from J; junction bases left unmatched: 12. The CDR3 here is CASSLEGGVFRIGELFF. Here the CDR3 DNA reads TGTGCCAGCAGCTTGGAAGGGGGCGTGTTCCGTATCGGGGAGCTGTTTTTT.

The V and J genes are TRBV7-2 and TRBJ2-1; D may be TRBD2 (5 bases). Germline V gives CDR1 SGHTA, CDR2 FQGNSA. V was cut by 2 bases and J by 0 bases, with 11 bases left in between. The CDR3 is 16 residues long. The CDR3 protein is CASSLLLGSSYNEQFF. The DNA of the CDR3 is TGTGCCAGCAGCTTACTTCTAGGGAGCTCCTACAATGAGCAGTTCTTC.

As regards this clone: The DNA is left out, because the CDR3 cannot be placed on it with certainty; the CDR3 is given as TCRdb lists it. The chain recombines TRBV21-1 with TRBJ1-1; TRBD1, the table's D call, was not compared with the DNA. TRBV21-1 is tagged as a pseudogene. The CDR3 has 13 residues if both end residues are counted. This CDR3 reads CASSWGQGTEAFF.

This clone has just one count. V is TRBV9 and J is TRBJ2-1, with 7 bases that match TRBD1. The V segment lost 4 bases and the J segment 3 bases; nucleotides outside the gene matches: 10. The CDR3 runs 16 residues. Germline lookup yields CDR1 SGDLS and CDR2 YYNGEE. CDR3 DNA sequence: TGTGCCAGCAGCACACAGACAGGGACCCTCTACAATGAGCAGTTCTTC. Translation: CASSTQTGTLYNEQFF. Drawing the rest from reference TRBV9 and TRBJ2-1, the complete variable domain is DSGVTQTPKHLITATGQRVTLRCSPRSGDLSVYWYQQSLDQGLQFLIQYYNGEERAKGNILERFSAQQFPDLHSELNLSSLELGDSALYFCASSTQTGTLYNEQFFGPGTRLTVL.

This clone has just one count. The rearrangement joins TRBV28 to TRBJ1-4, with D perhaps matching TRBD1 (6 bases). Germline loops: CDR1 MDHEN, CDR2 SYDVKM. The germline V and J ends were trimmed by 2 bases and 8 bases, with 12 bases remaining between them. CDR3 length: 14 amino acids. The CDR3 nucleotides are TGTGCCAGCAGTTTAGAGGGGGGGAACGAAAAACTGTTTTTT. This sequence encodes CASSLEGGNEKLFF.

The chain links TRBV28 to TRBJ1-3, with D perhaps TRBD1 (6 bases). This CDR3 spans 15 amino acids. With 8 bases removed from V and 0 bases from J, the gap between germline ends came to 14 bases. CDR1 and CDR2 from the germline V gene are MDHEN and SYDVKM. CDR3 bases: TGTGCCAGCGGCCTGACAGGCGTCTCTGGAAACACCATATATTTT. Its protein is CASGLTGVSGNTIYF. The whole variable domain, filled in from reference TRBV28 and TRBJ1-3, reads DVKVTQSSRYLVKRTGEKVFLECVQDMDHENMFWYRQDPGLGLRLIYFSYDVKMKEKGDIPEGYSVSREKKERFSLILESASTNQTSMYLCASGLTGVSGNTIYFGEGSWLTVV.

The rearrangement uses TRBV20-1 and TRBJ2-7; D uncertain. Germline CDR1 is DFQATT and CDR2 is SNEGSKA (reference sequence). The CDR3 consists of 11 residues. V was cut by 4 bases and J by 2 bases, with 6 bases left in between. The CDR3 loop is CSAIETYEQYF. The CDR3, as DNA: TGCAGTGCTATTGAGACCTACGAGCAGTACTTC.

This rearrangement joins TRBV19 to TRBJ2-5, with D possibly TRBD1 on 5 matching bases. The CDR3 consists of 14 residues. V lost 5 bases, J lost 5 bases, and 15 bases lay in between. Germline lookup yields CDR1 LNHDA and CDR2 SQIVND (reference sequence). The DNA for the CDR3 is TGTGCCAGTAGTCTTACAGGTGGGCGGGAGACCCAGTACTTC. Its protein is CASSLTGGRETQYF.